What follows describes a single T cell receptor (beta chain). CDR1 and CDR2 from the germline V gene are SGHTS and YDEGEE. The CDR3 consists of 15 residues. Trimming took off 1 base at V and 3 bases at J, with 11 bases between the two ends. This entry belongs to a study of T cells in Graves' hyperthyroidism and ophthalmopathy. The patients, who ranged from 18 to 65 in age, presented with newly diagnosed hyperthyroidism lasting under 2 months. RNA transcripts were the template for amplifying TCR beta CDR3 regions. HTBI primers drove first-round RT-PCR of the TCR CDR3. TCRdb redid the calling of the multiplex PCR reads with MiXCR, one entry per CDR3 protein. The sample lists roughly 290,000 distinct CDR3 sequences; roughly 13% were seen once.

The gene calls are TRBV5-8 and TRBJ1-5; no clear D. The sample comprised blood. The TCR originated in a woman aged 40 to 50 with Graves' hyperthyroidism. The CDR3 bases are TGTGCCAGCAGCTTGATGGGCAGAGACAATCAGCCCCAGCATTTT. Translated, it gives CASSLMGRDNQPQHF.